Given below is one TCR beta chain in context. This record belongs to a study of blood T cell repertoires in COVID-19. Assay used: immunoSEQ multiplex PCR; TCRdb lists only in-frame clones, some missing. The sample has some 240,000 clones; approximately 88% are singletons. The CDR3 runs 17 residues. The J segment lost 1 base and the V segment lost 6 bases, leaving 11 bases of the junction unmatched. CDR1 is MNHEY, CDR2 SMNVEV, per germline (reference sequence). This rearrangement joins TRBV27 to TRBJ2-2; 7 nucleotides line up with TRBD1. This receptor was taken from a woman in her forties who had been exposed to COVID-19. The sample comprised PBMCs or T cells enriched from blood (not recorded which). CDR3 region: CASSPSTGALNTGELFF. CDR3 in DNA: TGTGCCAGCAGCCCCAGTACAGGGGCTCTGAACACCGGGGAGCTGTTTTTT.